The 29 T cell receptor beta chains in this list originate from one sample, sequenced in a study of Ad26.COV2.S vaccination and SARS-CoV-2 variants. Libraries were prepared by immunoSEQ multiplex PCR; TCRdb keeps only in-frame clonotypes and omits some of them. The sample includes about 430,000 clones, more than 80% of them seen just once. Treatment here: about 20 received Ad26.COV2.S at low or high dose, single or two shots; 5 received placebo; per-sample allocation not given. It was on day 63 after the first vaccine or placebo injection that samples were taken. The sequences come from peripheral blood, collected in a trial of Ad26.COV2.S vaccine versus placebo. All receptors come from a person between 18 and 60 years old who received the Ad26.COV2.S COVID-19 vaccine or a placebo.

The chain recombines TRBV28 with TRBJ1-2; D is ambiguous. Germline values: CDR1 MDHEN, CDR2 SYDVKM. V lost 3 bases and J 1 base, leaving 9 bases between the germline ends. CDR3 length: 14 residues. In DNA, the CDR3 is TGTGCCAGCAGTTTGATTGTGGGTAACTATGGCTACACCTTC. It specifies CASSLIVGNYGYTF.

The count of this clone is one. The CDR3 spells CSVGTSGRGDTQYF. The DNA for the CDR3 is TGCAGCGTGGGGACTAGCGGGAGAGGGGATACGCAGTATTTT. This sequence joins TRBV29-1 and TRBJ2-3; 14 bases match TRBD2. CDR3 size: 14 residues. With 6 bases clipped from V and 6 bases from J, the junction kept 5 bases outside the gene matches. Germline CDR1 and CDR2: SQVTM and ANQGSEA.

V and J are TRBV28 and TRBJ2-7; D not certain. The CDR3 consists of 13 residues. The germline gives CDR1 MDHEN, CDR2 SYDVKM. Trimming shortened V by 4 bases and J by 6 bases, and 13 bases separated the two germline ends. The CDR3 protein is CASSSVLPREQYF. CDR3 sequence (DNA): TGTGCCAGCAGTTCAGTGCTCCCACGCGAGCAGTACTTC.

This chain uses TRBV15 with TRBJ1-5; no definite D call. This CDR3 has 15 residues. The germline CDR1 and CDR2 sequences are LNHNV and YYDKDF (reference sequence). The germline V and J ends were trimmed by 1 base and 0 bases, with 7 bases remaining between them. CDR3 sequence (DNA): TGTGCCACCAGCAGAGCCTCCTTTAGCAATCAGCCCCAGCATTTT. This gives the protein CATSRASFSNQPQHF. Combining the CDR3 with reference TRBV15 and TRBJ1-5 gives the whole variable domain DAMVIQNPRYQVTQFGKPVTLSCSQTLNHNVMYWYQQKSSQAPKLLFHYYDKDFNNEADTPDNFQSRRPNTSFCFLDIRSPGLGDTAMYLCATSRASFSNQPQHFGDGTRLSIL.

This clone was recorded only once. This sequence joins TRBV28 and TRBJ2-7; D might be TRBD2 (6 bases). Germline V gene lookup returns CDR1 MDHEN and CDR2 SYDVKM. The germline V and J ends were trimmed by 5 bases and 1 base, with 15 bases remaining between them. CDR3 size: 15 residues. For the CDR3, the DNA is TGTGCCAGCAGTCCCGCCGGGACTGCATCCTACGAGCAGTACTTC. Its translation is CASSPAGTASYEQYF.

This rearrangement joins TRBV2 to TRBJ2-3, with 12 bases matching TRBD2. The length of the CDR3 is 13 residues. The ends lost 6 bases at V and 5 bases at J; junction bases unmatched: 0. Germline V gene sequence: CDR1 SNHLY, CDR2 FYNNEI. The CDR3 spells CASRLAGGDTQYF. In DNA, the CDR3 is TGTGCCAGCAGACTAGCGGGGGGAGATACGCAGTATTTT. Filled out from reference TRBV2 and TRBJ2-3, the complete variable domain reads EPEVTQTPSHQVTQMGQEVILRCVPISNHLYFYWYRQILGQKVEFLVSFYNNEISEKSEIFDDQFSVERPDGSNFTLKIRSTKLEDSAMYFCASRLAGGDTQYFGPGTRLTVL.

J is TRBJ2-1 and V is TRBV5-4; weak D call: TRBD1 (5 bases). This CDR3 is built from 13 residues. The ends were cut back, 2 bases at V and 7 bases at J, with 10 bases in the middle. Germline V gene data show CDR1 as SGHNT and CDR2 as YYREEE (reference sequence). In DNA form, the CDR3 reads TGTGCCAGCAGCTTCAGGGTCTCGAATGAGCAGTTCTTC. Its protein is CASSFRVSNEQFF.

This sequence joins TRBV2 and TRBJ1-5; possibly TRBD1 for D (6 bases). V was cut by 5 bases and J by 2 bases, with 13 bases left in between. The CDR3 runs to 15 residues. Germline V lookup: CDR1 SNHLY, CDR2 FYNNEI. In DNA form, the CDR3 reads TGTGCCAGCAGTCGACAGGAGGCCCGCAATCAGCCCCAGCATTTT. This codes for CASSRQEARNQPQHF.

This clone occurred a few times. The V and J genes are TRBV4-3 and TRBJ1-2, with 8 bases lining up with TRBD1. The CDR3 contains 14 residues. Germline V gene data show CDR1 as LGHNA and CDR2 as YSLEER. The J segment lost 8 bases and the V segment lost 0 bases, leaving 5 bases of the junction unmatched. The CDR3 here is CASSQEGTGGGYTF. In DNA form, the CDR3 reads TGCGCCAGCAGCCAAGAGGGGACAGGCGGGGGCTACACCTTC.

This rearrangement joins TRBV19 to TRBJ1-4, with 9 bases identical to TRBD1. J was trimmed by 4 bases and V by 6 bases; bases with no gene match: 6. Germline values: CDR1 LNHDA, CDR2 SQIVND (reference sequence). The CDR3 runs to 15 residues. For the CDR3, the DNA is TGTGCCAGTAGGCGCACGGGACAGGGTAATGAAAAACTGTTTTTT. Protein sequence: CASRRTGQGNEKLFF.

The V gene is TRBV27, the J gene TRBJ1-2, with 11 bases identical to TRBD1. CDR3 size: 14 residues. The germline V gene encodes CDR1 MNHEY and CDR2 SMNVEV (reference sequence). The V segment lost 5 bases and the J segment 4 bases; nucleotides outside the gene matches: 3. The CDR3 protein is CASSGQGAAYGYTF. The CDR3 DNA sequence: TGTGCCAGCAGTGGACAGGGGGCCGCCTATGGCTACACCTTC.

The chain links TRBV6-5 to TRBJ2-2; 7 bases line up with TRBD1. The CDR3 has 15 amino acids. CDR1 is MNHEY and CDR2 is SVGAGI in the germline V gene. V lost 2 bases and J lost 9; bases outside the gene matches: 9. The CDR3, as DNA: TGTGCCAGCAGTTACGGGCGACAGGGTAGCCGGGAGCTGTTTTTT. Its translation is CASSYGRQGSRELFF.

V is TRBV11-2 and J is TRBJ2-1; TRBD2 aligns across 11 bases. Germline-derived CDR1 and CDR2 are SGHAT and FQNNGV. V dropped 5 bases and J dropped 12; count of bases not matched to a gene: 9. The CDR3 totals 14 residues. CDR3 coding DNA: TGTGCCAGCAGCCCCGGGACTAGCGGCATCGGGCAGTTCTTC. Translating it yields CASSPGTSGIGQFF.

The V and J genes are TRBV6-4 and TRBJ1-2; TRBD1 aligns across 7 bases. Germline CDR1 reads MRHNA; CDR2 reads SNTAGT. This CDR3 is 14 amino acids long. The junction had 4 bases not matched to a gene; V was cut back by 2 bases and J by 4 bases. The CDR3 bases are TGTGCCAGCAGTGACCCCAGGGACAGCTATGGCTACACCTTC. Amino acids: CASSDPRDSYGYTF.

The chain has TRBV4-2 and TRBJ2-3; TRBD2 might be the D (6 bases). Trimming left V 0 bases short and J 7 bases short, with 23 bases between. Germline V gives CDR1 LGHNA, CDR2 YNFKEQ. The length of the CDR3 is 18 residues. The CDR3 region is CASSQDLAAGIGVNTQYF. Written as DNA, the CDR3 is TGTGCCAGCAGCCAAGATCTTGCGGCGGGGATAGGTGTAAATACGCAGTATTTT.

The genes are TRBV11-3 and TRBJ2-1, with D possibly called TRBD1 or TRBD2 (5 bases each). Germline V gene sequence: CDR1 SGHNT, CDR2 YENEEA. There are 15 residues in the CDR3. The V end lost 1 base, the J end lost 8 bases, and 15 bases lay between the germline ends. CDR3 region: CASSLGRAGRDEQFF. The CDR3, as DNA: TGTGCCAGCAGCTTAGGAAGGGCAGGGAGAGATGAGCAGTTCTTC.

Written as DNA, the CDR3 is TGTGCCAGCAGCCCGGGACTTTGGGGCAACAATGAGCAGTTCTTC. Its protein product is CASSPGLWGNNEQFF. The chain recombines TRBV3-1 (or the pseudogene TRBV3-2) with TRBJ2-1, with a weak D call TRBD2 (6 bases). Trimming shortened V by 4 bases and J by 5 bases, and 15 bases separated the two germline ends. The germline CDR1 and CDR2 sequences are LGHDT and YNNKEL (reference sequence). The CDR3 length is 15 residues.

This rearrangement joins TRBV20-1 to TRBJ1-1; the D is unclear. The CDR3 consists of 11 residues. Germline loops: CDR1 DFQATT, CDR2 SNEGSKA (reference sequence). Trimming shortened V by 5 bases and J by 7 bases, and 11 bases separated the two germline ends. The CDR3 here is CSARLIYEAFF. Written as DNA, the CDR3 is TGCAGTGCTCGACTCATCTATGAAGCTTTCTTT.

This rearrangement joins TRBV4-3 to TRBJ2-3; weak D call: TRBD2 (6 bases). Trimming took off 1 base at V and 2 bases at J, with 19 bases between the two ends. The CDR3 runs to 18 residues. Germline lookup yields CDR1 LGHNA and CDR2 YSLEER. The CDR3 spells CASSQGGVASPNTDTQYF. The CDR3 nucleotides are TGCGCCAGCAGCCAAGGGGGGGTGGCTAGCCCTAACACAGATACGCAGTATTTT.

The genes are TRBV28 and TRBJ2-3; 11 nucleotides agree with TRBD2. The ends lost 4 bases at V and 4 bases at J; junction bases unmatched: 7. CDR1 and CDR2 (germline): MDHEN, SYDVKM. This CDR3 is 16 amino acids long. CDR3 region: CASSYSLAGVSDTQYF. The CDR3 DNA reads TGTGCCAGCAGTTATTCACTAGCGGGAGTATCAGATACGCAGTATTTT.

This clone was observed once. The rearrangement links TRBV11-2 to TRBJ2-5; TRBD2 matches at 13 bases. The J segment lost 5 bases and the V segment lost 3 bases, leaving 15 bases of the junction unmatched. CDR1 and CDR2 (germline): SGHAT, FQNNGV. The CDR3 spans 19 residues. In nucleotides, the CDR3 is TGTGCCAGCAGCTTGCCACGGAGGACTAGCGGGAGTATGTTGGAGACCCAGTACTTC. It yields the protein CASSLPRRTSGSMLETQYF.

The genes are TRBV5-1 and TRBJ2-2; TRBD1 or TRBD2 may be the D gene (5 bases each). Between the trimmed V and J ends, which lost 4 bases and 3 bases, there was a span of 13 bases. CDR1 and CDR2 from the germline V gene are SGHRS and YFSETQ. The CDR3 consists of 15 residues. CDR3: CASSPRDPHTGELFF. As DNA, the CDR3 is TGCGCCAGCAGCCCTCGGGACCCCCACACCGGGGAGCTGTTTTTT.

This clone occurred a few times. The V call is TRBV7-6, the J call TRBJ2-1; possibly TRBD1 or TRBD2 for D (7 bases each). Germline V lookup: CDR1 SGHVS, CDR2 FNYEAQ. The CDR3 extends over 16 amino acids. V was shortened by 3 bases and J by 3 bases, with 15 bases between the two germline ends. The CDR3 loop reads CASSFRGGSRYNEQFF. Here the CDR3 DNA reads TGTGCCAGCAGCTTCAGGGGGGGCTCCCGCTACAATGAGCAGTTCTTC.

The chain joins TRBV27 to TRBJ2-1, with 8 bases aligning to TRBD2. Germline V gives CDR1 MNHEY, CDR2 SMNVEV (reference sequence). The V and J ends lost 3 bases and 2 bases, in that order; junction bases with no gene match: 3. The CDR3 is made up of 15 amino acids. The CDR3 sequence is CASSFQAGAYNEQFF. CDR3 in DNA: TGTGCCAGCAGTTTTCAAGCGGGAGCCTACAATGAGCAGTTCTTC.

The rearrangement uses TRBV7-2 and TRBJ2-6; D might be TRBD2 (6 bases). This CDR3 has 18 residues. The V end lost 1 base, the J end lost 0 bases, and 13 bases lay between the germline ends. Per the germline V gene, CDR1 is SGHTA and CDR2 is FQGNSA. The CDR3 reads CASSLVGGISSGANVLTF. CDR3 bases: TGTGCCAGCAGCTTAGTGGGCGGGATAAGCTCTGGGGCCAACGTCCTGACTTTC.

The chain employs TRBV27 and TRBJ2-5, with D perhaps assigned TRBD1 or TRBD2 (5 bases each). Trimming pared 1 base from V and 5 bases from J, leaving 26 bases between. Germline V gives CDR1 MNHEY, CDR2 SMNVEV (reference sequence). The CDR3 is 19 residues long. The CDR3 here is CASSLYGTQSRRQQETQYF. CDR3 in DNA: TGTGCCAGCAGTTTATATGGGACGCAAAGTCGACGACAGCAGGAGACCCAGTACTTC.

This sequence joins TRBV5-1 and TRBJ2-1; D might be TRBD1 (6 bases). Trimming cost V 0 bases and J 13 bases, with 14 bases left between them. The germline V gene encodes CDR1 SGHRS and CDR2 YFSETQ. This CDR3 comprises 13 residues. The DNA of the CDR3 is TGCGCCAGCAGCTTGGAGGGTACAGGGAACCAGTTCTTC. Translating it yields CASSLEGTGNQFF.

The chain combines TRBV6-6 with TRBJ2-7; 8 bases are shared with TRBD2. This CDR3 region has 14 residues. The V gene's germline CDR1 is MNHNY and CDR2 SVGAGI (reference sequence). The V and J ends lost 0 bases and 7 bases, in that order; junction bases with no gene match: 5. CDR3 sequence (DNA): TGTGCCAGCAGTTACTCCAGCGGGAGCAGGGAGCAGTACTTC. It encodes CASSYSSGSREQYF.

This chain uses TRBV5-1 with TRBJ2-3, with 10 bases aligning to TRBD2. There are 15 residues in the CDR3. V shed 4 bases, J shed 0 bases, and the junction held 2 bases outside the gene matches. Germline loops: CDR1 SGHRS, CDR2 YFSETQ. CDR3 nucleotide sequence: TGCGCCAGCAGCCTGGGACTAGCGAGCACAGATACGCAGTATTTT. Translated, it gives CASSLGLASTDTQYF.